This passage covers 4 T cell receptor beta chains from one sample sequenced in a study of control samples from healthy donors and cancer patients. Sequencing used immunoSEQ multiplex PCR; TCRdb keeps in-frame clones, though not all of them. The sample has just over 80,000 clones; roughly 93% are singletons. Source material: blood. All receptors come from a woman aged 18-29 years in good health.

The V call is TRBV19, the J call TRBJ1-1; D not resolved. The CDR3 is 13 amino acids. Germline V gives CDR1 LNHDA, CDR2 SQIVND (reference sequence). The V end was cut by 5 bases, the J end by 8 bases, with 15 bases between. The CDR3 spells CASSLNDQKEAFF. Written as DNA, the CDR3 is TGTGCCAGTAGTCTAAATGATCAGAAGGAAGCTTTCTTT.

The chain is built from TRBV28 and TRBJ1-2, with D maybe TRBD1 (5 bases). Trimming removed 1 base from V and 7 bases from J, with 16 bases in between. CDR1 is MDHEN and CDR2 is SYDVKM in the germline V gene. This CDR3 comprises 15 residues. The CDR3 nucleotides read TGTGCCAGCAGTTTATCCCAGGGAAGGAAAGGTGGCTACACCTTC. Translating it yields CASSLSQGRKGGYTF.

The chain combines TRBV7-2 with TRBJ2-3; tentatively, D is TRBD2 (6 bases). The CDR3 runs to 14 residues. CDR1 is SGHTA and CDR2 is FQGNSA in the germline V gene. V was cut by 3 bases and J by 4 bases, with 11 bases left in between. The CDR3 DNA reads as TGTGCCAGCAGCTTTACTAGCTCTCCAGATACGCAGTATTTT. Encoded protein: CASSFTSSPDTQYF.

This sequence joins TRBV10-1 and TRBJ2-7, with D tentatively TRBD2 (6 bases). The CDR3 runs to 19 residues. Germline V lookup: CDR1 WNHNN, CDR2 SYGVQD (reference sequence). V lost 6 bases and J lost 1, with 28 bases in between. This CDR3 is CASRPRPGTQGRRSYEQYF. CDR3 DNA: TGCGCCAGCAGGCCTCGGCCCGGGACTCAGGGCCGCAGGTCCTACGAGCAGTACTTC.